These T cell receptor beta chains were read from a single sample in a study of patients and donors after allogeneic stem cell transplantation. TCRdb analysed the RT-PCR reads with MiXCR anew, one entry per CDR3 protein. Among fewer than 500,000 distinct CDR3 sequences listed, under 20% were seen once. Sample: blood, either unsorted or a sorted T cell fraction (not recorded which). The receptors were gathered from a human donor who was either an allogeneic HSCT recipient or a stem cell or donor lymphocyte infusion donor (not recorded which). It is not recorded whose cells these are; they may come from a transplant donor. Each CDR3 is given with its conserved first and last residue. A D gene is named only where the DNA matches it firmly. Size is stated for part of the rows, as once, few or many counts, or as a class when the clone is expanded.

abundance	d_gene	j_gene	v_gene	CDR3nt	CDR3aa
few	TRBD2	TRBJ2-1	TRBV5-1	TGCGCCAGCAGCTTGGACACAGCGGGACCGGCTGTTGAGCAGTTCTTC	CASSLDTAGPAVEQFF
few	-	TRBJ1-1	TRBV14	TGTGCCAGCAGCCAATTATTGAACACTGAAGCTTTCTTT	CASSQLLNTEAFF
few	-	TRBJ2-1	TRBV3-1	TGTGCCAGCAGCCAATTGCGTCTAGGTTATGGGCATGAGCAGTTCTTC	CASSQLRLGYGHEQFF
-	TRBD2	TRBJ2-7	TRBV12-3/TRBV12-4	TGTGCCAGCACCGCGAATAGGACTAGAGCGGGGGCCTACGAGCAGTACTTC	CASTANRTRAGAYEQYF
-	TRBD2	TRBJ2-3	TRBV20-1	TGCAGTGCTCCCACTAGGACTAGCGGGAGGGGAGATACGCAGTATTTT	CSAPTRTSGRGDTQYF
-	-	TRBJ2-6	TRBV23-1	TGCGCCAGCAGTCAGGCCGGGCACTCTGGGGCCAACGTCCTGACTTTC	CASSQAGHSGANVLTF
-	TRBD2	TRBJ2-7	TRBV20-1	TGCAGTGTCTCCCGGACTAGCGGGATCTACGAGCAGTACTTC	CSVSRTSGIYEQYF
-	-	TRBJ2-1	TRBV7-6	TGTGCCAGCAGCAGTCCAGACAGGAGCTCCTACAATGAGCAGTTCTTC	CASSSPDRSSYNEQFF
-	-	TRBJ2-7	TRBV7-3	TGTGCCAGCAGCTCCGACCCCATTGGAGAGCAGTACTTC	CASSSDPIGEQYF
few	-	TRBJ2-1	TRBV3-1	TGTGCCAGCAGCCAAGAGAGGTTAGCGGCCAATGAGCAGTTCTTC	CASSQERLAANEQFF
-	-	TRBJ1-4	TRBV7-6	TGTGCCAGCAGCTTAGGGCCGACCCCAACTAATGAAAAACTGTTTTTT	CASSLGPTPTNEKLFF
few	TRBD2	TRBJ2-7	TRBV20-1	TGCAGTGCTAAGGCTAGCGGGATATCCGGCTCCTACGAGCAGTACTTC	CSAKASGISGSYEQYF
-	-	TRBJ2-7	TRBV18	TGTGCCAGCTCACCGTACAGAATGGGCGAGCAGTACTTC	CASSPYRMGEQYF
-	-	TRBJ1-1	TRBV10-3	TGTGCCATCAGTGAGTCGAGACCGGGGAAGGATGCCTTTATGGGTTTCTTT	CAISESRPGKDAFMGFF
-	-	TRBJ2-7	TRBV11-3	TGTGCCAGCAGCTTAGAAGTTTGGGGCTCCCCCCACTTC	CASSLEVWGSPHF
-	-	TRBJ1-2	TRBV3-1	TGTGCCAGCAGCCATAGACAGGTAGAAGGTGGCTACACCTTC	CASSHRQVEGGYTF
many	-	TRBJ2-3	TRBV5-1	TGCGCCAGCAGCCTCCGGGACTCCACAGATACGCAGTATTTT	CASSLRDSTDTQYF
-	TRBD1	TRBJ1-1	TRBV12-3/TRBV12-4	TGTGCCAGCAGTCCGGGACAGATAAACACTGAAGCTTTCTTT	CASSPGQINTEAFF
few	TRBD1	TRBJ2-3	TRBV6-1	TGTGCCAGCAGTGCCTCCCGGGACAGGAGTACGCAGTATTTT	CASSASRDRSTQYF
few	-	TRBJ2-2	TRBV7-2	TGTGCCAGCAATCTCAGGGGAGGAGCGAACACCGGGGAGCTGTTTTTT	CASNLRGGANTGELFF
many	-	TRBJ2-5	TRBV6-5	TGTGCCAGCAGTTATACCGCCCAGGGGACCCAGTACTTC	CASSYTAQGTQYF
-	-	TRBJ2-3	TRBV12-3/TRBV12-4	TGTGCCAGCAGTTTGCCGGGGGGCGGATCCCTAAATGCGGATACGCAGTATTTT	CASSLPGGGSLNADTQYF
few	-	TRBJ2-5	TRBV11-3	TGTGCCAGCAGCTTAGGGATCCAGCGGGTCCAAGAGACCCAGTACTTC	CASSLGIQRVQETQYF
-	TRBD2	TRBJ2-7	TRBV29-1	TGCAGCGACCACCCTCTGGCGGGAGAGGCTGTCAACGAGCAGTACTTC	CSDHPLAGEAVNEQYF
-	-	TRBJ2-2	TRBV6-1	TGTGCCAGCAGTGAGCTCCAGACCGGGGAGCTGTTTTTT	CASSELQTGELFF
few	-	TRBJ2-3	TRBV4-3	TGCGCCAGCAGCCTACGACCATCAGGGTTGATGACAGATACGCAGTATTTT	CASSLRPSGLMTDTQYF
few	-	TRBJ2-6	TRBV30	TGTGCCTGGAGTGTACGGACTGGGGCCAACGTCCTGACTTTC	CAWSVRTGANVLTF
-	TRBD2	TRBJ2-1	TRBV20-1	TGCAGTGCTAGAATGGTCCGGGAGGGCCCCAATGAGCAGTTCTTC	CSARMVREGPNEQFF
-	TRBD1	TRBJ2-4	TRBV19	TGTGCCAGTAGAGGGACAGCCGACAGGAACATTCAGTACTTC	CASRGTADRNIQYF
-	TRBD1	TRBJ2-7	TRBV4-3	TGCGCCAGCAGTCGGTTACAGGGGCGAGAGCAGTACTTC	CASSRLQGREQYF
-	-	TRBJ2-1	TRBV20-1	TGCAGTGCTAGATCCGGCCGTGGGCACGGCTACAATGAGCAGTTCTTC	CSARSGRGHGYNEQFF
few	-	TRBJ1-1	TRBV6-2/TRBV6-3	TGTGCCAGCAGTTACTCGAGGTCGCACACTGAAGCTTTCTTT	CASSYSRSHTEAFF
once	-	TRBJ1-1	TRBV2	TGTGCCAGCAGTGGCCCAGAAGCTTTCTTT	CASSGPEAFF
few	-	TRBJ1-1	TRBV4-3	TGCGCCAGCAGCCAAGATAGGGGGATGAACACTGAAGCTTTCTTT	CASSQDRGMNTEAFF
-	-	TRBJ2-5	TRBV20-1	TGCAGTGCTGGACAGACAAGCCCCTGGACCCAGTACTTC	CSAGQTSPWTQYF
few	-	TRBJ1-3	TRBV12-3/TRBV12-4	TGTGCCAGCAGCCGCGGCTTATTCGGAAACACCATATATTTT	CASSRGLFGNTIYF
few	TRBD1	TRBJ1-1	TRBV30	TGTGCCTGGGGACAGGGGAAGAACACTGAAGCTTTCTTT	CAWGQGKNTEAFF
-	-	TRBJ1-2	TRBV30	TGTGCCTGGAGTGCGCAGTCCAACTATGGCTACACCTTC	CAWSAQSNYGYTF
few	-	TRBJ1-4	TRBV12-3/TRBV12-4	TGTGCCAGCAGCCAGGGTGATTTAACCGAAAAACTGTTTTTT	CASSQGDLTEKLFF
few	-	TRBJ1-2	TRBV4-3	TGCGCCAGCAGCCTAGGTCGGGCAGCGATCTATGGCTACACCTTC	CASSLGRAAIYGYTF
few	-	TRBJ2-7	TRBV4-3	TGCGCCAGCAGCCAAGATCAGCTGTTCTACGAGCAGTACTTC	CASSQDQLFYEQYF
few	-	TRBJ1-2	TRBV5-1	TGCGCCAGCAGCTTGGGCAGGAGTCACTATGGCTACACCTTC	CASSLGRSHYGYTF
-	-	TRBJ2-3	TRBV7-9	TGTGCCAGCAGCTTAGATACAGGGTCAGATACGCAGTATTTT	CASSLDTGSDTQYF
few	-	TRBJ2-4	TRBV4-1	TGCGCCAGCAGCCAAGAGCATAGCCTAACCAAAAACATTCAGTACTTC	CASSQEHSLTKNIQYF
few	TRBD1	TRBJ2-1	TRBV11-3	TGTGCCAGCAGCCCGGCGAGGACAGGGGCCTACAATGAGCAGTTCTTC	CASSPARTGAYNEQFF
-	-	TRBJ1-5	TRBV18	TGTGCCAGCTCACCAGGGGACGGACACCTCAATCAGCCCCAGCATTTT	CASSPGDGHLNQPQHF
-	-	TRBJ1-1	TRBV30	TGTGCCTGGAGTCCTCGGGGGAGGTCCACTGAAGCTTTCTTT	CAWSPRGRSTEAFF
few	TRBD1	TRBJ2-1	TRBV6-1	TGTGCCAGCAGTGCGAGGACAGGGTCCGATGAGCAGTTCTTC	CASSARTGSDEQFF
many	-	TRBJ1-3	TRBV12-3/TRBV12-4	TGTGCCAGCAGTTTCGACTCCTCTGGAAACACCATATATTTT	CASSFDSSGNTIYF